These 21 T cell receptor beta chains were sequenced from one sample in a study of graft-versus-host responses after intestinal transplantation. Libraries were prepared by immunoSEQ multiplex PCR; TCRdb keeps only in-frame clonotypes and omits some of them. The data contain more than 85,000 clones, roughly 80% of them singletons. These receptors' targets are unknown. This specimen was unstimulated CD4+ T cells sorted from spleen or lymph node cells, taken before intestinal transplant. The receptors were sampled from a human donor who received an intestinal transplant.

This chain uses TRBV7-6 with TRBJ2-3, with 14 bases lining up with TRBD2. The CDR3 is 17 amino acids. The V and J ends lost 5 bases and 4 bases, in that order; junction bases with no gene match: 8. Germline V lookup: CDR1 SGHVS, CDR2 FNYEAQ. The CDR3: CASSPGTSGRNADTQYF. The CDR3 region has the DNA TGTGCCAGCAGCCCAGGGACTAGCGGGAGAAATGCAGATACGCAGTATTTT.

The chain uses TRBV2 and TRBJ1-5; TRBD1 agrees at 11 bases. With V trimmed by 5 bases and J by 7 bases, 7 bases remained unmatched. The germline gives CDR1 SNHLY, CDR2 FYNNEI. The CDR3 totals 15 residues. The CDR3 region is CASSPIGQGAQPQHF. CDR3 bases: TGTGCCAGCAGTCCCATAGGACAGGGGGCACAGCCCCAGCATTTT.

This clone was found once. The CDR3 bases are TGCGCCAGCAGTGAAGTCTCAAAGAGCCCGGGAATCTCCTACAATGAGCAGTTCTTC. Protein: CASSEVSKSPGISYNEQFF. The gene calls are TRBV10-1 and TRBJ2-1, with TRBD2 as a possible D gene (5 bases). V lost 3 bases and J lost 0, with 21 bases in between. The CDR3 runs to 19 residues. Germline CDR1 and CDR2: WNHNN and SYGVQD (reference sequence).

The rearrangement uses TRBV19 and TRBJ2-5; 14 bases agree with TRBD2. The germline CDR1 and CDR2 sequences are LNHDA and SQIVND (reference sequence). V lost 3 bases, J lost 7 bases, and 4 bases stayed unmatched. This CDR3 region has 15 residues. The CDR3 nucleotides read TGTGCCAGTAGTATTCGACTAGCGGGAGGGGGGACCCAGTACTTC. Translating it yields CASSIRLAGGGTQYF. The complete variable domain, with remaining parts taken from reference TRBV19 and TRBJ2-5, reads DGGITQSPKYLFRKEGQNVTLSCEQNLNHDAMYWYRQDPGQGLRLIYYSQIVNDFQKGDIAEGYSVSREKKESFPLTVTSAQKNPTAFYLCASSIRLAGGGTQYFGPGTRLLVL.

The chain combines TRBV7-9 with TRBJ1-5; tentative D call: TRBD1 (5 bases). The CDR3 consists of 16 residues. Trimming stripped 0 bases from V and 2 bases from J, with 11 bases between. Per germline, CDR1 SEHNR and CDR2 FQNEAQ (reference sequence). The CDR3 sequence: CASSLAGAGRNQPQHF. CDR3 coding DNA: TGTGCCAGCAGCTTAGCTGGTGCGGGGCGCAATCAGCCCCAGCATTTT.

The CDR3, as DNA: TGTGCCAGCAGTGAGGAGCGGGAGGCGGATACGCAGTATTTT. It yields the protein CASSEEREADTQYF. The V gene is TRBV2, the J gene TRBJ2-3; 9 nucleotides align to TRBD2. The V segment lost 3 bases and the J segment 6 bases; nucleotides outside the gene matches: 4. The CDR3 sequence is 14 residues long. The germline gives CDR1 SNHLY, CDR2 FYNNEI.

The chain recombines TRBV5-1 with TRBJ1-1; TRBD1 agrees at 7 bases. The germline V gene encodes CDR1 SGHRS and CDR2 YFSETQ. V trimming: 4 bases; J trimming: 3 bases; junction bases outside the gene matches: 15. The CDR3 covers 17 residues. CDR3 coding DNA: TGCGCCAGCAGCCTTAAGGGAGGGACAGCGGGAGACACTGAAGCTTTCTTT. Its protein product is CASSLKGGTAGDTEAFF. Combining the CDR3 with reference TRBV5-1 and TRBJ1-1 gives the whole variable domain KAGVTQTPRYLIKTRGQQVTLSCSPISGHRSVSWYQQTPGQGLQFLFEYFSETQRNKGNFPGRFSGRQFSNSRSEMNVSTLELGDSALYLCASSLKGGTAGDTEAFFGQGTRLTVV.

V and J are TRBV7-6 and TRBJ2-7; 9 bases match TRBD1. Germline V gene lookup returns CDR1 SGHVS and CDR2 FNYEAQ. Trimming removed 7 bases from V and 2 bases from J; junction bases left unmatched: 6. This CDR3 spans 14 amino acids. CDR3 sequence (DNA): TGTGCCAGCACCCAGACAGGGGGGGCCTACGAGCAGTACTTC. Amino acids: CASTQTGGAYEQYF.

This chain links TRBV11-2 with TRBJ2-3; no clear D. Germline V gene data show CDR1 as SGHAT and CDR2 as FQNNGV. The CDR3 sequence is 14 residues long. V lost 4 bases, J lost 5 bases, and 13 bases lay in between. In nucleotides, the CDR3 is TGTGCCAGCAGCTCCCTTAGCAAGAAAGATACGCAGTATTTT. This translates into CASSSLSKKDTQYF.

This clone showed up just a few times. This chain connects TRBV25-1 to TRBJ2-5, with D possibly being TRBD1 (6 bases). The V gene's germline CDR1 is MGHDK and CDR2 SYGVNS. The CDR3 is 12 residues long. Trimming took off 5 bases at V and 5 bases at J, with 9 bases between the two ends. The DNA of the CDR3 is TGTGCCAGCAGTAGGGGGATGGAGACCCAGTACTTC. This gives the protein CASSRGMETQYF.

This clone was seen a single time. The rearrangement uses TRBV4-1 and TRBJ2-1; TRBD2 aligns across 9 bases. This CDR3 has 16 residues. Germline V gene data show CDR1 as MGHRA and CDR2 as YSYEKL. The J segment lost 4 bases and the V segment lost 2 bases, leaving 6 bases of the junction unmatched. CDR3 sequence: CASSQRTSGQYNEQFF. In DNA form, the CDR3 reads TGCGCCAGCAGCCAACGCACTAGCGGGCAGTACAATGAGCAGTTCTTC.

The chain combines TRBV28 with TRBJ1-6; D is undetermined. The V and J ends lost 2 bases and 6 bases respectively, with 8 bases between them. The CDR3 is 14 amino acids. Germline assignment: CDR1 MDHEN and CDR2 SYDVKM. The CDR3, as DNA: TGTGCCAGCAGTTTAGCAGGCCGTAATTCACCCCTCCACTTT. Amino acids: CASSLAGRNSPLHF.

The J gene is TRBJ2-3, the V gene TRBV11-1; D not certain. Between the trimmed V and J ends, which lost 5 bases and 2 bases, there was a span of 14 bases. From germline, CDR1 is SGHAT and CDR2 FQDESV (reference sequence). There are 15 residues in the CDR3. CDR3 sequence: CASSPDGASTDTQYF. DNA for the CDR3: TGTGCCAGCAGCCCCGACGGAGCATCCACAGATACGCAGTATTTT.

This chain joins TRBV6-5 and TRBJ2-1; 10 positions agree with TRBD2. J was trimmed by 9 bases and V by 4 bases; bases with no gene match: 12. The germline V gene encodes CDR1 MNHEY and CDR2 SVGAGI. The CDR3 contains 16 residues. CDR3 region: CASSSQAGGPRGEQFF. The DNA of the CDR3 is TGTGCCAGCAGTTCCCAAGCGGGGGGGCCAAGGGGTGAGCAGTTCTTC.

The rearrangement uses TRBV5-1 and TRBJ1-4; TRBD1 aligns across 10 bases. The CDR3 has 16 residues. V lost 4 bases and J lost 4; bases outside the gene matches: 7. Germline-derived CDR1 and CDR2 are SGHRS and YFSETQ. The CDR3 spells CASSNNGQGGNEKLFF. The CDR3 DNA is TGCGCCAGCAGCAATAATGGACAGGGGGGTAATGAAAAACTGTTTTTT.

This clone was observed a single time. J is TRBJ1-6 and V is TRBV6-1; D perhaps matches TRBD1 (5 bases). CDR3 length equals 14 residues. With 5 bases removed from V and 4 bases from J, the gap between germline ends came to 9 bases. Germline values: CDR1 MNHNS, CDR2 SASEGT. The CDR3 bases are TGTGCCAGCAGTCGGACACAGTATAATTCACCCCTCCACTTT. Its protein is CASSRTQYNSPLHF.

The CDR3 sequence is CAWSVEGYEQYF. The CDR3 DNA reads TGTGCCTGGAGTGTGGAGGGCTACGAGCAGTACTTC. This sequence joins TRBV30 and TRBJ2-7; TRBD2 might be the D (6 bases). CDR1 is GTSNPN and CDR2 is SVGIG in the germline V gene (reference sequence). The CDR3 consists of 12 residues. Trimming took 0 bases from V and 3 from J, leaving 6 bases between them.

On this clone: Other nucleotide sequences in the sample specify the same CDR3. J is TRBJ1-1 and V is TRBV27, with TRBD1 as a possible D gene (6 bases). The V gene lost 5 bases and the J gene lost 0 bases, with 10 bases spanning the gap. The CDR3 extends over 14 amino acids. Germline V CDR1 and CDR2: MNHEY, SMNVEV (reference sequence). The chain's CDR3 is CASSLNRVNTEAFF. CDR3 sequence (DNA): TGTGCCAGCAGTCTAAACAGGGTGAACACTGAAGCTTTCTTT.

This clone was seen a single time. The chain couples TRBV5-5 to TRBJ2-7; 13 nucleotides match TRBD2. The germline V gene encodes CDR1 SGHKS and CDR2 YYEKEE (reference sequence). With 7 bases clipped from V and 4 bases from J, the junction kept 5 bases outside the gene matches. This CDR3 is 14 amino acids long. This CDR3 reads CASGRTSGSYEQYF. CDR3 in DNA: TGTGCCAGCGGAAGGACTAGCGGGAGTTACGAGCAGTACTTC.

This chain joins TRBV6-5 and TRBJ1-2, with a weak D call TRBD1 (5 bases). The V end was cut by 5 bases, the J end by 8 bases, with 15 bases between. Germline V gene data show CDR1 as MNHEY and CDR2 as SVGAGI. The CDR3 is made up of 13 amino acids. The CDR3 region has the DNA TGTGCCAGCAGTAGGCTCGGGGGGTACGGCTACACCTTC. Protein sequence: CASSRLGGYGYTF.

The chain carries TRBV6-1 and TRBJ2-1; 8 bases align to TRBD2. After removal of 3 bases from V and 8 bases from J, the junction contained 3 bases not matched to a gene. CDR1 is MNHNS, CDR2 SASEGT, per germline. The CDR3 consists of 13 residues. Here the CDR3 DNA reads TGTGCCAGCAGTGAGTGGCGGGGGGATGAGCAGTTCTTC. This translates into CASSEWRGDEQFF.